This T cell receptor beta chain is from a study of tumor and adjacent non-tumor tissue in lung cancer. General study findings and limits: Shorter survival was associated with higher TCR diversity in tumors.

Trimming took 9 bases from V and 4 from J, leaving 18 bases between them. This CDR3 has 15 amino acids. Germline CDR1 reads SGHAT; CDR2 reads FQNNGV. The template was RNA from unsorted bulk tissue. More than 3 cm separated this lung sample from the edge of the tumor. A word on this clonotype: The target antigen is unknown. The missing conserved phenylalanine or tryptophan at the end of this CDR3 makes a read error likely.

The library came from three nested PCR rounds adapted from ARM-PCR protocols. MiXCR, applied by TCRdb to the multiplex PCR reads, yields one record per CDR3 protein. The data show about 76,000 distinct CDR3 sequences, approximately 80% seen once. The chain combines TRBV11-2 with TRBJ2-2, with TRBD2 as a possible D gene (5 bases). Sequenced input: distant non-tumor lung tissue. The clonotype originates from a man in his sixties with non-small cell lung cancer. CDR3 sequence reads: CARSEGGRSTGELFY. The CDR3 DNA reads TGTGCCAGGAGCGAAGGAGGCCGAAGCACCGGGGAGCTGTTTTAT.